The rows below give T cell receptor beta chains drawn from one sample of a study of human T cells and chemical hapten exposure. Each CDR3 protein is one row after TCRdb ran MiXCR on the RACE reads. The sample has about 77,000 distinct CDR3 sequences, about 14% seen once. Material: whole blood, obtained in connection with sensitization to the hapten diphenylcyclopropenone (DPC). The receptors come from a woman in her forties or fifties with alopecia areata. Some clones in this sample may be carry-over from other donors' samples. CDR3s include the opening cysteine and the closing phenylalanine or tryptophan. A D gene is named only where the DNA matches it firmly. Not every row has a clone size; where given, it reads once, few, many or a size class.

TRBV12-3/TRBV12-4	.	.	TRBJ1-1	TGTGCCAGCGCCACGAACACTGAAGCTTTCTTT	CASATNTEAFF
TRBV18	few	.	TRBJ2-6	TGTGCCAGCTCACCATCCTCGGGTGGCTCTGGGGCCAACGTCCTGACTTTC	CASSPSSGGSGANVLTF
TRBV29-1	.	.	TRBJ2-7	TGCAGCGTTGAAAGTGGGGCCGAGCAGTACTTC	CSVESGAEQYF
TRBV4-3	.	.	TRBJ2-7	TGCGCCAGCAGTAGGGACATCCCCTACGAGCAGTACTTC	CASSRDIPYEQYF
TRBV28	.	TRBD1	TRBJ2-1	TGTGCCAGCAGGGGGACAGGGACCCTAATCTACAATGAGCAGTTCTTC	CASRGTGTLIYNEQFF
TRBV25-1	few	TRBD2	TRBJ2-1	TGTGCCAGCAAAACTAGCGGGAGGGACAATGAGCAGTTCTTC	CASKTSGRDNEQFF
TRBV30	once	TRBD1	TRBJ1-3	TGTGCCTGGAGTGTTGAGGGGGCGCCTGGAAACACCATATATTTT	CAWSVEGAPGNTIYF
TRBV19	.	TRBD1	TRBJ2-7	TGTGCCAGTAGTATTGGGACAGGGCTCTACGAGCAGTACTTC	CASSIGTGLYEQYF
TRBV27	.	TRBD2	TRBJ2-3	TGTGCCAGCAGCCGCGCGACTAGCGGGATTGAAGATACGCAGTATTTT	CASSRATSGIEDTQYF
TRBV20-1	.	TRBD1	TRBJ2-7	TGCAGTGCCTTGACAGGGGGAGCCTACGAGCAGTACTTC	CSALTGGAYEQYF
TRBV4-3	.	.	TRBJ2-5	TGCGCCAGCAGCCAAGATCTTCTTTTCGGAGGGAGACAAGAGACCCAGTACTTC	CASSQDLLFGGRQETQYF
TRBV6-6	many	.	TRBJ1-2	TGTGCCAGCAGACACGGGTCAGGAAAACCACCCAACTATGGCTACACCTTC	CASRHGSGKPPNYGYTF
TRBV7-9	many	.	TRBJ2-6	TGTGCCAGCAGCTCATTTGAGTCTGGGGCCAACGTCCTGACTTTC	CASSSFESGANVLTF
TRBV6-5	many	TRBD1	TRBJ2-5	TGTGCCAGCAGTACGGACAGGGGTGAGACCCAGTACTTC	CASSTDRGETQYF
TRBV20-1	few	TRBD1	TRBJ1-6	TGCAGTGCCGGGACAGTCTATTCTCCCCTCCACTTT	CSAGTVYSPLHF
TRBV6-6	few	TRBD1	TRBJ1-2	TGTGCCAGCAGTTTGGGACAGGGGGATGGCTACACCTTC	CASSLGQGDGYTF
TRBV5-4	few	.	TRBJ2-1	TGTGCCAGCAGCTTGCGATGGGGCGCCCGAGAGATGAATGAGCAGTTCTTC	CASSLRWGAREMNEQFF
TRBV6-5	few	.	TRBJ1-4	TGTGCCAGCAGACCACCGGCTGCAACTAATGAAAAACTGTTTTTT	CASRPPAATNEKLFF
TRBV11-2	few	.	TRBJ2-7	TGTGCCAGCAGCTTTCGAGCGGAAAACTACGAGCAGTACTTC	CASSFRAENYEQYF
TRBV28	.	.	TRBJ2-6	TGTGCCAGCAGTTTGCCTGGGACTGGGGCCAACGTCCTGACTTTC	CASSLPGTGANVLTF
TRBV5-1	.	.	TRBJ2-7	TGCGCCAGCAGCCCCGAAGGGTATACCTACGAGCAGTACTTC	CASSPEGYTYEQYF
TRBV7-6	.	TRBD1	TRBJ1-3	TGTGCCAGCAGCACTTCCGGGACAGACCCTGCCGCTCTTGGAAACACCATATATTTT	CASSTSGTDPAALGNTIYF
TRBV20-1	.	.	TRBJ2-7	TGCAGTGCTAGAGGGACAGCCTACGAGCAGTACTTC	CSARGTAYEQYF
TRBV6-4	few	TRBD2	TRBJ2-3	TGTGCCAGCAGTAAGACTAGCGCCTCAACTTATACGCAGTATTTT	CASSKTSASTYTQYF